The rows below give T cell receptor beta chains drawn from one sample of a study of blood T cell repertoires in COVID-19. TCRdb's copy holds only in-frame clones and misses some; the assay was immunoSEQ multiplex PCR. Of under 95,000 clones listed, 85% are singletons. The sample taken for sequencing was peripheral blood. The receptors here all came from a man aged 50 to 60 with COVID-19, enrolled during active disease. CDR3s include the opening cysteine and the closing phenylalanine or tryptophan. A D gene is named only where the DNA matches it firmly.

>NA|14|TRBV5-6
CASSLTRDGETQYF
>NA|15|TRBV19
CASSIARLPQETQYF
>TRBD1|17|TRBV27
CASSSTGTAPGANVLTF
>NA|19|TRBV15
CATSRASRAGAFERETQYF
>TRBD1|16|TRBV6-2/TRBV6-3
CASSRFGTGTSYGYTF
>NA|17|TRBV4-3
CASSPHSLAGAPDTQYF
>NA|18|TRBV5-1
CASSLTPGGDTRNSPLHF
>TRBD2|17|TRBV29-1
CSVDSGLAGVRQETQYF
>NA|14|TRBV29-1
CSVRSPFPHNEQFF
>NA|13|TRBV12-3/TRBV12-4
CASSFRQGQPQHF
>NA|14|TRBV2
CASRPLTGYEKLFF
>TRBD2|15|TRBV5-1
CASSLLAGDADTQYF
>TRBD2|15|TRBV7-7
CASSLGGTTKNEQFF
>TRBD1|17|TRBV15
CATSRKRQGAVWYGYTF
>TRBD2|16|TRBV7-9
CASSSGLAGDTDTQYF
>TRBD1|17|TRBV4-1
CASSLTPYRGSGNTIYF
>NA|12|TRBV21-1
CASSKEPEAQYF
>TRBD2|15|TRBV5-4
CASSLRLAGVNEQFF
>NA|13|TRBV29-1
CSVEDQGTDTQYF
>TRBD2|16|TRBV10-3
CAIIDTSGRPQETQYF
>NA|12|TRBV19
CASTRTEKSYTF
>NA|13|TRBV7-8
CASSLNHDYVQYF
>TRBD2|13|TRBV29-1
CSVRAGGGDTQYF
>TRBD2|15|TRBV28
CASSLIGGRDYEQYF
>TRBD1|14|TRBV30
CAWSTPGQLYEQYF
>TRBD1|16|TRBV24-1
CATSDTGTGGLETQYF
>NA|13|TRBV7-9
CASSLSMNTEAFF
>TRBD2|15|TRBV20-1
CSASPLAGGPNEQFF
>TRBD1|15|TRBV6-5
CASSQQQGAGETQYF
>TRBD1|15|TRBV18
CASSPTGGEGTEAFF
>NA|14|TRBV6-5
CASSILVNTGELFF
>TRBD2|15|TRBV6-5
CASSPSSGESNEQFF
>TRBD1|15|TRBV7-8
CASSPGQGTGEKLFF
>NA|14|TRBV10-3
CAISDKGAGNTIYF
>NA|14|TRBV28
CASSPHRVGGEQFF
>NA|14|TRBV18
CASSLGGLSYEQYF
>NA|17|TRBV9
CASSGSMWGRLYNEQFF
>NA|14|TRBV6-6
CASSYLPDGDEQFF
>NA|11|TRBV10-3
CAISDQDEQYF
>TRBD1|14|TRBV5-8
CASSPTGGIQPQHF
>NA|15|TRBV6-1
CASSELSGRQEKLFF
>TRBD2|12|TRBV9
CASSGLAGVQYF
>TRBD2|15|TRBV10-3
CAISESLAVDGEQFF
>NA|14|TRBV9
CASSPGASNQPQHF
>NA|13|TRBV5-1
CASSLAKGVGQYF
>NA|14|TRBV3-1/TRBV3-2
CASRQGSRGNEQYF
>NA|14|TRBV19
CASSPKTAQETQYF
>NA|18|TRBV6-2/TRBV6-3
CASSYRGLTGISTDTQYF
>TRBD1|14|TRBV7-2
CASSARGRNTEAFF
>TRBD1|15|TRBV11-3
CASSQGQGMNTEAFF
>TRBD1|15|TRBV4-1
CASSQEDRGWEKLFF
>NA|15|TRBV19
CATREAGTASYEQYF
>TRBD2|17|TRBV27
CASSLSPAGEGNNEQFF
>NA|14|TRBV19
CASSTWTANTEAFF
>NA|14|TRBV7-9
CASSPSGGYSEAFF
>TRBD1|15|TRBV6-4
CASSAQGDFNTEAFF
>TRBD1|17|TRBV7-9
CASSLGGQGARGNTIYF